What follows are 18 T cell receptor beta chains derived from one specimen sequenced in a study of T cell changes during pregnancy in multiple sclerosis. Profiled with immunoSEQ multiplex PCR; TCRdb holds only in-frame clones, not every one. The sample comprises fewer than 70,000 clones, roughly 92% of which are singletons, and roughly 1.4% rests with the top ten. This specimen was peripheral blood, taken in the second trimester of pregnancy. The receptors stem from a female donor with multiple sclerosis, enrolled in a pregnancy study.

V usage is TRBV28 and J usage is TRBJ2-7; no clear D. The length of the CDR3 is 10 residues. V was trimmed by 3 bases and J by 5 bases, leaving 2 bases between them. Germline CDR1 MDHEN, CDR2 SYDVKM. CDR3 nucleotides: TGTGCCAGCAGTTTTAACGAGCAGTACTTC. Translated: CASSFNEQYF.

The genes are TRBV11-3 and TRBJ2-1, with 11 bases that match TRBD2. Trimming cost V 4 bases and J 3 bases; bases outside gene matches: 5. The CDR3 consists of 16 residues. Germline loops: CDR1 SGHNT, CDR2 YENEEA. The CDR3 protein is CASSSSTSGIYNEQFF. As DNA, the CDR3 is TGTGCCAGCAGCTCCTCGACTAGCGGGATCTACAATGAGCAGTTCTTC.

The chain employs TRBV9 and TRBJ1-3, with D perhaps matching TRBD1 (5 bases). Per germline, CDR1 SGDLS and CDR2 YYNGEE. With 3 bases removed from V and 6 bases from J, the gap between germline ends came to 22 bases. This CDR3 contains 17 residues. The CDR3 DNA follows: TGTGCCAGCAGCGGACCGGGGGATTTGCGGATTCAAAACACCATATATTTT. Encoded protein: CASSGPGDLRIQNTIYF.

This chain links TRBV7-8 with TRBJ2-4; the D gene is possibly TRBD1 (5 bases). The CDR3 spans 15 residues. Germline CDR1 SGHVS, CDR2 FQNEAQ. The ends were cut back, 1 base at V and 1 base at J, with 8 bases in the middle. This chain's CDR3 is CASSLEAGAKNIQYF. CDR3 coding DNA: TGTGCCAGCAGCTTAGAGGCAGGGGCCAAAAACATTCAGTACTTC.

This sequence joins TRBV5-1 and TRBJ1-1, with 9 positions matching TRBD1. V gave up 4 bases and J gave up 4 bases; unmatched junction bases: 14. This CDR3 is 17 amino acids long. Germline V gene lookup returns CDR1 SGHRS and CDR2 YFSETQ. This CDR3 reads CASSPSGQGKGSTEAFF. The DNA of the CDR3 is TGCGCCAGCAGCCCTTCAGGACAGGGGAAAGGTAGCACTGAAGCTTTCTTT.

The CDR3 sequence: CASSQAFAGGLYEQYF. The CDR3 nucleotides read TGCGCCAGCAGCCAAGCTTTCGCGGGAGGGTTGTACGAGCAGTACTTC. The V and J genes are TRBV4-3 and TRBJ2-7; 9 positions agree with TRBD2. Germline CDR1 is LGHNA and CDR2 is YSLEER. The CDR3 contains 16 residues. V gave up 1 base and J gave up 4 bases; unmatched junction bases: 8.

The chain joins TRBV2 to TRBJ2-1; 10 bases align to TRBD2. The V segment lost 2 bases and the J segment 5 bases; nucleotides outside the gene matches: 3. The germline V gene encodes CDR1 SNHLY and CDR2 FYNNEI. The CDR3 covers 15 residues. The CDR3 here is CASSEQLAGDNEQFF. The CDR3 DNA reads TGTGCCAGCAGTGAACAGCTAGCGGGAGACAATGAGCAGTTCTTC.

This clone was detected only a few times. The J gene is TRBJ1-1, the V gene TRBV9, with D perhaps matching TRBD1 (6 bases). In germline, CDR1 is SGDLS, CDR2 YYNGEE. The CDR3 is 13 amino acids. V was clipped by 0 bases and J by 10 bases, with 13 bases between them. The CDR3, as DNA: TGTGCCAGCAGCGTAGGTGAGGACAGAGGAGCTTTCTTT. This codes for CASSVGEDRGAFF.

This clone has a single count. CDR3 coding DNA: TGTGCCAGCAGCGTAGGTTTTGAGACGGGACTAGCGGGAGGGCGGTCCTACGAGCAGTACTTC. It yields the protein CASSVGFETGLAGGRSYEQYF. This chain connects TRBV9 to TRBJ2-7; TRBD2 aligns across 16 bases. The CDR3 length is 21 residues. Germline V CDR1 and CDR2: SGDLS, YYNGEE. The V and J ends lost 0 bases and 1 base, in that order; junction bases with no gene match: 13.

The rearrangement joins TRBV6-6 to TRBJ1-5; D is possibly TRBD1 (5 bases). Between the trimmed V and J ends, which lost 2 bases and 3 bases, there was a span of 8 bases. Looked up from germline, CDR1 is MNHNY and CDR2 is SVGAGI (reference sequence). The CDR3 covers 14 residues. This CDR3 is CASSYLQVNQPQHF. Here the CDR3 DNA reads TGTGCCAGCAGTTACCTACAGGTCAATCAGCCCCAGCATTTT.

The V gene is TRBV27, the J gene TRBJ2-1, with 7 bases identical to TRBD2. The ends lost 0 bases at V and 6 bases at J; junction bases unmatched: 5. In germline, CDR1 is MNHEY, CDR2 SMNVEV (reference sequence). CDR3 length equals 15 residues. CDR3 in DNA: TGTGCCAGCAGTTTATCTTCGGGACTACCCAATGAGCAGTTCTTC. Amino acid sequence: CASSLSSGLPNEQFF.

This rearrangement joins TRBV30 to TRBJ1-2; 9 bases fit TRBD1. V lost 7 bases, J lost 5 bases, and 14 bases stayed unmatched. Germline CDR1 GTSNPN, CDR2 SVGIG (reference sequence). The CDR3 loop spans 15 amino acids. The CDR3 sequence is CALYRGRLRIYGYTF. CDR3 DNA: TGTGCCTTGTACAGGGGGCGATTGCGGATTTATGGCTACACCTTC.

The chain carries TRBV28 and TRBJ2-7, with 9 bases aligning to TRBD2. The CDR3 has 15 residues. The J segment lost 3 bases and the V segment lost 0 bases, leaving 3 bases of the junction unmatched. The germline V gene has CDR1 MDHEN and CDR2 SYDVKM. CDR3 nucleotides: TGTGCCAGCAGTTTATGGGGTAGCGGGAGCTACGAGCAGTACTTC. It translates to CASSLWGSGSYEQYF.

This chain connects TRBV18 to TRBJ2-7, with 8 bases identical to TRBD2. The V and J ends lost 0 bases and 7 bases, in that order; junction bases with no gene match: 5. Germline CDR1 reads KGHSH; CDR2 reads LQKENI. CDR3 length equals 14 residues. For the CDR3, the DNA is TGTGCCAGCTCACCACCGACGGGAGGGGGGGAGCAGTACTTC. Encoded protein: CASSPPTGGGEQYF.

This chain uses TRBV27 with TRBJ2-1; 11 bases map to TRBD1. CDR1 MNHEY and CDR2 SMNVEV come from the germline V gene (reference sequence). V lost 5 bases, J lost 7 bases, and 10 bases stayed unmatched. CDR3 length equals 16 residues. The CDR3 nucleotides read TGTGCCAGCAGTAGAGCCGGGACAGGGGGTAATAATGAGCAGTTCTTC. This translates into CASSRAGTGGNNEQFF.

This clone was counted a single time. The chain has TRBV19 and TRBJ1-5, with D perhaps TRBD1 (6 bases). The CDR3 length is 17 residues. The germline V gene has CDR1 LNHDA and CDR2 SQIVND (reference sequence). V lost 4 bases, J lost 0 bases, and 16 bases lay in between. The CDR3 here is CASSTAGDTYSNQPQHF. The CDR3 nucleotides read TGTGCCAGTAGTACGGCAGGGGATACTTATAGCAATCAGCCCCAGCATTTT.

This chain connects TRBV9 to TRBJ2-2; D possibly corresponds to TRBD2 (6 bases). Germline CDR1 is SGDLS and CDR2 is YYNGEE. This CDR3 spans 14 amino acids. Between the trimmed V and J ends, which lost 4 bases and 5 bases, there was a span of 12 bases. DNA of the CDR3: TGTGCCAGCAGCCCCCGTCGGGGGACCGGGGAGCTGTTTTTT. Protein product: CASSPRRGTGELFF.

The J gene is TRBJ1-3, the V gene TRBV5-1; D is perhaps TRBD1 (6 bases). Germline loops: CDR1 SGHRS, CDR2 YFSETQ. V lost 0 bases and J lost 5, with 12 bases in between. The CDR3 is 15 amino acids. The DNA of the CDR3 is TGCGCCAGCAGCTTGGACAGGGTTAATAGAAACACCATATATTTT. This codes for CASSLDRVNRNTIYF. The full variable domain, with the rest looked up from reference TRBV5-1 and TRBJ1-3, is KAGVTQTPRYLIKTRGQQVTLSCSPISGHRSVSWYQQTPGQGLQFLFEYFSETQRNKGNFPGRFSGRQFSNSRSEMNVSTLELGDSALYLCASSLDRVNRNTIYFGEGSWLTVV.